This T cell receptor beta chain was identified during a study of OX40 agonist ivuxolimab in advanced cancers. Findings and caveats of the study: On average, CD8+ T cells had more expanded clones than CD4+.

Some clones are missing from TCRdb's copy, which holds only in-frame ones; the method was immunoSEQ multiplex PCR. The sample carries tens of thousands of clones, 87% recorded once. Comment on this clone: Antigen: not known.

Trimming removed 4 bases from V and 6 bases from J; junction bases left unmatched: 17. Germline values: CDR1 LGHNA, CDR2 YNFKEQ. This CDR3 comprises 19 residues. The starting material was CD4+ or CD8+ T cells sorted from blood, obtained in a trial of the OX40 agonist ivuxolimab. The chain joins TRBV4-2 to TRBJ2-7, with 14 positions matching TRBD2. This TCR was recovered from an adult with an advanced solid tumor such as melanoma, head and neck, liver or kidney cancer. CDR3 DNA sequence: TGTGCCAGCAGCCGGGGACTAGCGGGAGAAAGTAGTATTATCACCGAGCAGTACTTC. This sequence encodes CASSRGLAGESSIITEQYF.